This TCR beta chain was obtained from a study of blood T cells in healthy people across ages. Study-wide results and caveats: When set beside aged donors, long-lived donors presented more naive CD4+ cells and higher diversity.

Then a second PCR, running roughly 7 to 11 cycles, was carried out with a sample-barcoded 5' primer and a J-beta primer mix. Via MiXCR, TCRdb re-called the 5' RACE reads, giving one row per CDR3 protein. This table holds some 930,000 distinct CDR3 sequences, 25% to 30% found once. This clonotype has ten or more counts. Antigen unknown. The data were also submitted as part of a second study, on T cells of mothers and their children. As that study records: Over 9 million TCR beta CDR3 reads were obtained from each mother, and about 2.9 million from each child. It was observed that no persistent microchimeric T cell clones could be detected.

The source of this sequence is a woman aged 35 to 49 in good health. The sequenced sample consisted of blood.

The CDR3 region has the DNA TGCGCCAGCAGCCTACAGGGTTCCGAAGATACGCAGTATTTT. Encoded protein: CASSLQGSEDTQYF. This chain joins TRBV5-1 and TRBJ2-3; TRBD1 is a possible D gene (6 bases). The V gene lost 4 bases and the J gene lost 5 bases, with 14 bases spanning the gap. CDR1 SGHRS and CDR2 YFSETQ come from the germline V gene. This CDR3 is 14 amino acids long.